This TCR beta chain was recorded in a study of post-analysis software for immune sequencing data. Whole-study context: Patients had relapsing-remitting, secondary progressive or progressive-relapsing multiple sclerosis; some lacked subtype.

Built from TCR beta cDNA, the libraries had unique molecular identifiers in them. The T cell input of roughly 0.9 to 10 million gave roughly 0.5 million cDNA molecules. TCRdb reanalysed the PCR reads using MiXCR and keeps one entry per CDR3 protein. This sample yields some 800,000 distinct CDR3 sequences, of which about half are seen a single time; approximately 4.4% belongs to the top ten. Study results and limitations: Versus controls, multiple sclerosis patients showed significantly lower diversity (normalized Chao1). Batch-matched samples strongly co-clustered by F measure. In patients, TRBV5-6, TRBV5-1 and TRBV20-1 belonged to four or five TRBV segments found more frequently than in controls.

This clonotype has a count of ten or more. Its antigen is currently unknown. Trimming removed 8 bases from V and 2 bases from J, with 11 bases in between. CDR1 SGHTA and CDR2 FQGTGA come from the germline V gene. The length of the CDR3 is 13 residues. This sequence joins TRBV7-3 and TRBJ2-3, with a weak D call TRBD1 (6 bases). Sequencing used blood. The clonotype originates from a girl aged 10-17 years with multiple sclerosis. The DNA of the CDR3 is TGTGCCAGCGGTCGGGACAACACAGATACGCAGTATTTT. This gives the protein CASGRDNTDTQYF.